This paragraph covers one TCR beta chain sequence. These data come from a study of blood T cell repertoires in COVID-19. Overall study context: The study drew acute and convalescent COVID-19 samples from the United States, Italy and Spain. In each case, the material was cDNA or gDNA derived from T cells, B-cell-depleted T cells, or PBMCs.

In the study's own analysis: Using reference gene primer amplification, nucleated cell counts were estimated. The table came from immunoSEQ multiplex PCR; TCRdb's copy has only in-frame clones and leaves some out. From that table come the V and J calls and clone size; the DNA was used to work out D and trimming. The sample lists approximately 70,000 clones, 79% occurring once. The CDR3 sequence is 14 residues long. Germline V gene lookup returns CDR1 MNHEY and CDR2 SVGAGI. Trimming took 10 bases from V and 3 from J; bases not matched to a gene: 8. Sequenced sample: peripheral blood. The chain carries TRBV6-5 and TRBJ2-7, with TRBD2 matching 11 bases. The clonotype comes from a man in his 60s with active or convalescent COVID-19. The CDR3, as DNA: TGTGCCACCAAGCCGGGACTAGCGGTCTACGAGCAGTACTTC. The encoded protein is CATKPGLAVYEQYF.